This passage covers 11 T cell receptor beta chains from one sample sequenced in a study of cytotoxic CD8 clonotypes in ibrutinib-treated CLL. Here immunoSEQ multiplex PCR was the method, and the copy in TCRdb shows in-frame clones only, minus some. This table holds just over 200,000 clones, 79% found once. Sequences were derived from PBMCs, sampled after 12 months of ibrutinib treatment. Every receptor here comes from a human donor with chronic lymphocytic leukemia.

The chain couples TRBV11-3 to TRBJ2-5; 9 bases align to TRBD1. Per the germline V gene, CDR1 is SGHNT and CDR2 is YENEEA. The CDR3 totals 15 residues. The ends lost 5 bases at V and 4 bases at J; junction bases unmatched: 8. DNA of the CDR3: TGTGCCAGCAGCCCCGGACAGGGGCTTTTAGAGACCCAGTACTTC. Its protein is CASSPGQGLLETQYF.

As for this clone: The same CDR3 is also encoded by other DNA sequences in this sample. CDR3 bases: TGTGCCAGCAGCTTATCAGGGGGGTATGGAAACACCATATATTTT. This translates into CASSLSGGYGNTIYF. This chain links TRBV7-3 with TRBJ1-3; 7 bases line up with TRBD1. V was clipped by 2 bases and J by 3 bases; unmatched bases: 4. Germline CDR1 is SGHTA and CDR2 is FQGTGA. CDR3 length: 15 residues.

A few counts support this clone. This sequence joins TRBV27 and TRBJ1-5; the D is unclear. Germline loops: CDR1 MNHEY, CDR2 SMNVEV (reference sequence). V dropped 2 bases and J dropped 6 bases, with 5 bases sitting between them. This CDR3 region has 12 residues. DNA of the CDR3: TGTGCCAGCAGTTTAGCGGGTCAGCCCCAGCATTTT. Protein sequence: CASSLAGQPQHF.

V is TRBV28 and J is TRBJ1-5; 7 nucleotides match TRBD1. This CDR3 has 14 amino acids. V lost 5 bases to trimming and J lost 4 bases; unmatched junction nucleotides: 5. CDR1 and CDR2 (germline): MDHEN, SYDVKM. CDR3 in amino acids: CASSRGDSNQPQHF. The CDR3 DNA is TGTGCCAGCAGTCGGGGGGACAGTAATCAGCCCCAGCATTTT.

There are a few counts of this clone. The V and J genes are TRBV27 and TRBJ2-1; unclear D gene. This CDR3 region has 14 residues. CDR1 and CDR2 (germline): MNHEY, SMNVEV (reference sequence). Trimming removed 6 bases at V and 4 bases at J, with 13 bases between. CDR3 sequence (DNA): TGTGCCAGCAGCCCGGGTGTGGAATACAATGAGCAGTTCTTC. It encodes CASSPGVEYNEQFF.

The genes are TRBV2 and TRBJ2-7; D unresolved. The CDR3 spans 14 residues. Trimming left V 4 bases short and J 0 bases short, with 10 bases between. Germline CDR1 SNHLY, CDR2 FYNNEI. CDR3 amino acids: CASSAEAGSYEQYF. The CDR3 DNA reads TGTGCCAGCAGTGCCGAGGCCGGCTCCTACGAGCAGTACTTC.

This clone occurred once. The rearrangement uses TRBV9 and TRBJ2-1; TRBD2 matches 8 bases. CDR1 is SGDLS and CDR2 is YYNGEE in the germline V gene. The CDR3 length is 13 residues. V trimming: 2 bases; J trimming: 6 bases; junction bases outside the gene matches: 1. CDR3 region: CASSVAGGNEQFF. Written as DNA, the CDR3 is TGTGCCAGCAGCGTGGCGGGGGGCAATGAGCAGTTCTTC.

The chain combines TRBV5-1 with TRBJ1-4; 8 nucleotides line up with TRBD1. The CDR3 is 15 residues long. The junction had 9 bases not matched to a gene; V was cut back by 4 bases and J by 7 bases. Per germline, CDR1 SGHRS and CDR2 YFSETQ. For the CDR3, the DNA is TGCGCCAGCAGCCCGAGGACAGGGTCGGGTGAAAAACTGTTTTTT. Protein sequence: CASSPRTGSGEKLFF.

V usage is TRBV6-4 and J usage is TRBJ2-3, with a possible D match to TRBD1 (6 bases). The CDR3 loop spans 13 amino acids. Germline-derived CDR1 and CDR2 are MRHNA and SNTAGT. V dropped 6 bases and J dropped 4 bases, with 11 bases sitting between them. CDR3 amino acids: CASSSGAADTQYF. The CDR3 nucleotides are TGTGCCAGCAGCTCAGGGGCGGCAGATACGCAGTATTTT.

The rearrangement uses TRBV27 and TRBJ2-1; TRBD2 matches 11 bases. After removal of 5 bases from V and 3 bases from J, the junction contained 6 bases not matched to a gene. CDR1 and CDR2 from the germline V gene are MNHEY and SMNVEV (reference sequence). CDR3 length: 16 residues. For the CDR3, the DNA is TGTGCCAGCAGTCCAACGGGACTAGCGGACTACAATGAGCAGTTCTTC. It translates to CASSPTGLADYNEQFF.

The rearrangement uses TRBV2 and TRBJ1-2; 10 bases agree with TRBD1. CDR1 is SNHLY, CDR2 FYNNEI, per germline. V was pared by 8 bases and J by 2 bases, with 2 bases of the junction left unmatched. The CDR3 runs 13 residues. The CDR3 is CASAGQGNYGYTF. CDR3 sequence (DNA): TGTGCCAGCGCGGGACAGGGGAACTATGGCTACACCTTC.